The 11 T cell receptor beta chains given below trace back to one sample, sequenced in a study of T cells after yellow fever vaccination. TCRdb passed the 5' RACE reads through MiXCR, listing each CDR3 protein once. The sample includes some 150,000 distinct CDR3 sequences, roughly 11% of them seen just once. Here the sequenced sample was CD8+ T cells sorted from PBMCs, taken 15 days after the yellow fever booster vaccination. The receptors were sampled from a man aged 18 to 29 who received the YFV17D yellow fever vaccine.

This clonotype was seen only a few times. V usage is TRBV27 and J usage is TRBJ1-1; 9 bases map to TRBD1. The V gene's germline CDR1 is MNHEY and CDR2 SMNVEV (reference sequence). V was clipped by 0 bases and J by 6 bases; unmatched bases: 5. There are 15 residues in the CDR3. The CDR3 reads CASSLSGTGLPEAFF. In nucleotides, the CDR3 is TGTGCCAGCAGTTTATCAGGGACAGGGCTTCCTGAAGCTTTCTTT.

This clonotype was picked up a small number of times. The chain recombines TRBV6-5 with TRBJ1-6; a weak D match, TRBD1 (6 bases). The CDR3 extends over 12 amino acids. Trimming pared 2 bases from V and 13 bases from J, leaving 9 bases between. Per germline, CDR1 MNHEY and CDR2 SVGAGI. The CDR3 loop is CASSYGGGPLHF. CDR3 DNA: TGTGCCAGCAGTTACGGCGGGGGCCCCCTCCACTTT.

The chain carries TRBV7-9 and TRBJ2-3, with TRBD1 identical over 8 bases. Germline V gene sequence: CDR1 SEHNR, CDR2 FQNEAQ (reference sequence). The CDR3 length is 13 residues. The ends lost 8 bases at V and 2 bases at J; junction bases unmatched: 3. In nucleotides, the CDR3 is TGTGCCAGCCGGACAGGGATCACAGATACGCAGTATTTT. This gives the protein CASRTGITDTQYF.

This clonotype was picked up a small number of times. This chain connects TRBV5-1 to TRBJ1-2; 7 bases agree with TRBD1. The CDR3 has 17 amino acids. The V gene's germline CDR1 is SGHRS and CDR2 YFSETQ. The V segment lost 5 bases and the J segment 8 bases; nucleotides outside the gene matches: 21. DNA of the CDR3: TGCGCCAGCAGTGCTACCCCGGCCATCGACAGGGACGGGGGCTACACCTTC. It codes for CASSATPAIDRDGGYTF.

CDR3 sequence (DNA): TGTGCCAGCAGTTATTTAGCTAGTTCGGTCTATGAGCAGTTCTTC. Its protein is CASSYLASSVYEQFF. This sequence joins TRBV6-6 and TRBJ2-1; no clear D gene. The CDR3 sequence is 15 residues long. Trimming stripped 3 bases from V and 8 bases from J, with 17 bases between. Germline V gene sequence: CDR1 MNHNY, CDR2 SVGAGI (reference sequence).

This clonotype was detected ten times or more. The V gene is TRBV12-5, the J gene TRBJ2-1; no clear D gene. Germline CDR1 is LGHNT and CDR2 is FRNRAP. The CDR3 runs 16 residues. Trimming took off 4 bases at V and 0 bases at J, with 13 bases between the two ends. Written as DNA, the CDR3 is TGTGCTAGTGGTTCCAACAGCGTAACCTCCTACAATGAGCAGTTCTTC. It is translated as CASGSNSVTSYNEQFF. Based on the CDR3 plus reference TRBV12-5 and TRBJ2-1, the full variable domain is DARVTQTPRHKVTEMGQEVTMRCQPILGHNTVFWYRQTMMQGLELLAYFRNRAPLDDSGMPKDRFSAEMPDATLATLKIQPSEPRDSAVYFCASGSNSVTSYNEQFFGPGTRLTVL.

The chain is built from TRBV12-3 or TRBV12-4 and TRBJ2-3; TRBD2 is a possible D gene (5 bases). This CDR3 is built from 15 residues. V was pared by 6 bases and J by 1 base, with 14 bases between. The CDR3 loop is CASRLGGYRTDTQYF. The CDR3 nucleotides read TGTGCCAGCAGGCTGGGCGGGTACCGCACAGATACGCAGTATTTT.

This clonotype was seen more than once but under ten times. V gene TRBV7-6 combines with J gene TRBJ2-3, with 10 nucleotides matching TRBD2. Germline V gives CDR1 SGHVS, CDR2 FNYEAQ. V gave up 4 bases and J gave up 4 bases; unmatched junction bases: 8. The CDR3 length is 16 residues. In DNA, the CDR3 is TGTGCCAGCAGCTCGCTACTAGCGGGGTTGGCAGATACGCAGTATTTT. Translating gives CASSSLLAGLADTQYF.

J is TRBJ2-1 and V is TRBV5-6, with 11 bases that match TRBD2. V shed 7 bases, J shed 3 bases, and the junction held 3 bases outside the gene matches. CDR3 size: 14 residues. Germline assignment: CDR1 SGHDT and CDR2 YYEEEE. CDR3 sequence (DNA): TGTGCCAGCGGGACTAGCGGTATCTACAATGAGCAGTTCTTC. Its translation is CASGTSGIYNEQFF.

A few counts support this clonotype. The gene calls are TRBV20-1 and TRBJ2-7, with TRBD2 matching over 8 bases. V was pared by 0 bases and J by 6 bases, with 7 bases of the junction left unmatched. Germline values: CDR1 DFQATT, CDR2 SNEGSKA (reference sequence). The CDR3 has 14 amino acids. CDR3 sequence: CSARDMKRGFEQYF. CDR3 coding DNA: TGCAGTGCTAGAGATATGAAGCGGGGGTTCGAGCAGTACTTC.

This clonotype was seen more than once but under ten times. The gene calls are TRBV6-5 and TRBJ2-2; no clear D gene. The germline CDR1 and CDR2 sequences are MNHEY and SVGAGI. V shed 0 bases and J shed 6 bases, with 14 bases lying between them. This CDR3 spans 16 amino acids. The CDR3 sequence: CASSYSKSGRAGELFF. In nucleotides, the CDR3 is TGTGCCAGCAGTTACTCGAAGTCAGGCCGCGCCGGGGAGCTGTTTTTT.